Included here is one TCR beta chain sequence, with context. Measured with immunoSEQ multiplex PCR; TCRdb has only the in-frame clones, and not every one. Here the sample spans roughly 150,000 clones, 93% being singletons. The sample comes from a study of control samples from healthy donors and cancer patients. The V gene's germline CDR1 is LNHDA and CDR2 SQIVND (reference sequence). With V trimmed by 4 bases and J by 4 bases, 8 bases remained unmatched. This CDR3 is built from 15 residues. The TCR sequence derives from a man aged 45-65 years in good health. The rearrangement uses TRBV19 and TRBJ2-7; the match to TRBD1 covers 9 bases. Sequenced input: blood. CDR3 DNA: TGTGCCAGTAGTAGATCCGGACAGGGGTATTACGAGCAGTACTTC. This gives the protein CASSRSGQGYYEQYF.